A selection of T cell receptor beta chains follows, all from one sample in a study of T-cell memory formation after mild COVID-19. TCRdb re-called the 5' RACE reads through MiXCR, storing one row per CDR3 protein. This table holds fewer than 600,000 distinct CDR3 sequences, roughly 22% found once. Sequencing used PBMCs or a T cell subset sorted from them (not recorded which). These receptors all stem from an adult woman who had mild COVID-19 (a few samples of this study predate the infection). Cell type and time point are not known. Each CDR3 is given with its conserved first and last residue. A D gene is named only where the DNA matches it firmly. Some rows have no size entry. The others give once, few or many, or a class for an expanded clone.

CDR3 protein,CDR3 DNA,D gene,V gene,J gene,clone size
CSAKLGSSYNEQFF,TGCAGTGCGAAGCTCGGGAGCTCCTACAATGAGCAGTTCTTC,-,TRBV20-1,TRBJ2-1,-
CATSVPGGGMNTEAFF,TGTGCCACCAGTGTCCCTGGGGGCGGGATGAACACTGAAGCTTTCTTT,-,TRBV24-1,TRBJ1-1,few
CASTQGPDSYEQYF,TGTGCCAGCACACAGGGGCCTGACTCCTACGAGCAGTACTTC,TRBD1,TRBV13,TRBJ2-7,-
CASSFTQGGTGELFF,TGTGCCAGCAGTTTCACGCAGGGAGGGACCGGGGAGCTGTTTTTT,TRBD2,TRBV27,TRBJ2-2,many
CASRTRLAGDPYNEQFF,TGTGCCAGCAGGACCCGACTAGCGGGAGACCCATACAATGAGCAGTTCTTC,TRBD2,TRBV7-8,TRBJ2-1,few
CASSPGLYGYTF,TGTGCCAGCAGCCCCGGGCTTTATGGCTACACCTTC,-,TRBV7-2,TRBJ1-2,few
CASSQERLVGYEQYF,TGTGCCAGCAGCCAAGAAAGGCTAGTGGGGTACGAGCAGTACTTC,-,TRBV3-1,TRBJ2-7,few
CASWVDGMWNTEAFF,TGTGCCAGCTGGGTGGACGGGATGTGGAACACTGAAGCTTTCTTT,-,TRBV2,TRBJ1-1,few
CASSVVASGSTDTQYF,TGTGCCAGCAGCGTAGTAGCTAGCGGGAGTACAGATACGCAGTATTTT,TRBD2,TRBV9,TRBJ2-3,-
CSARDRGSYHPAEFF,TGCAGTGCTAGAGATCGAGGATCTTACCACCCAGCGGAGTTCTTC,-,TRBV20-1,TRBJ2-1,few
CASSVGGREYNEQFF,TGTGCCAGCAGCGTAGGGGGCCGGGAGTACAATGAGCAGTTCTTC,-,TRBV9,TRBJ2-1,few
CASSQSRTPGRGYTF,TGTGCCAGCAGCCAATCGCGAACACCCGGGCGGGGCTACACCTTC,-,TRBV16,TRBJ1-2,-
CASSRDRRNTGELFF,TGTGCCAGCAGCCGAGACAGGAGGAACACCGGGGAGCTGTTTTTT,-,TRBV6-5,TRBJ2-2,-
CATSDSGTGDSYEQYF,TGTGCCACCAGTGATTCCGGGACAGGGGATTCCTACGAGCAGTACTTC,TRBD1,TRBV24-1,TRBJ2-7,many
CASSLRDGPRGYTF,TGTGCCAGCAGCTTAAGGGACGGACCGAGAGGCTACACCTTC,-,TRBV13,TRBJ1-2,few
CASSSRDYSYEQYF,TGTGCCAGCAGCTCCCGGGACTACTCCTACGAGCAGTACTTC,TRBD2,TRBV7-8,TRBJ2-7,-
CASSYGDTEAFF,TGTGCCAGCAGTTATGGTGACACTGAAGCTTTCTTT,-,TRBV12-3/TRBV12-4,TRBJ1-1,many
CATSRGGTYGYTF,TGTGCCACCAGCAGAGGAGGGACTTATGGCTACACCTTC,-,TRBV15,TRBJ1-2,few
CASSLGDMNTEAFF,TGTGCCAGCAGCTTGGGAGACATGAACACTGAAGCTTTCTTT,-,TRBV5-5,TRBJ1-1,few
CASRASVDEQYF,TGTGCCAGCCGGGCCAGCGTGGACGAGCAGTACTTC,-,TRBV6-6,TRBJ2-7,-
CASSPASGTVYEQYF,TGTGCCAGCAGCCCCGCCTCCGGGACAGTCTACGAGCAGTACTTC,TRBD1,TRBV3-1,TRBJ2-7,few
CASSPGGSGNSYEQYF,TGTGCCAGCAGCCCAGGTGGGAGCGGGAACTCCTACGAGCAGTACTTC,TRBD2,TRBV7-9,TRBJ2-7,-
CASRDIRNQPQHF,TGTGCCAGCCGGGACATTCGCAATCAGCCCCAGCATTTT,-,TRBV18,TRBJ1-5,-
CASSQDLTNKAFF,TGCGCCAGCAGCCAAGATCTGACCAACAAAGCTTTCTTT,-,TRBV4-1,TRBJ1-1,-
CASSQGLRGGQETQYF,TGCGCCAGCAGCCAGGGGTTGCGGGGAGGGCAAGAGACCCAGTACTTC,TRBD2,TRBV4-1,TRBJ2-5,many
CASSSGFEGYTF,TGTGCCAGCAGTTCCGGGTTCGAGGGCTACACCTTC,-,TRBV12-3/TRBV12-4,TRBJ1-2,-
CASSLAGLAGGLEDEQYF,TGTGCCAGCAGCTTAGCGGGACTAGCGGGAGGGCTAGAGGACGAGCAGTACTTC,TRBD2,TRBV7-9,TRBJ2-7,-
CASSPLGTGGFQPQHF,TGTGCCAGCAGCCCCCTGGGAACAGGGGGATTTCAGCCCCAGCATTTT,TRBD1,TRBV7-2,TRBJ1-5,few
CASSLGGLWDQPQHF,TGTGCCAGCAGCTTAGGGGGGCTATGGGATCAGCCCCAGCATTTT,-,TRBV7-2,TRBJ1-5,-
CASSVDRVDEQFF,TGTGCCAGCAGCGTGGACAGGGTGGATGAGCAGTTCTTC,TRBD1,TRBV9,TRBJ2-1,-
CSARALPTAIYGYTF,TGCAGTGCTAGAGCACTCCCAACGGCTATCTATGGCTACACCTTC,-,TRBV20-1,TRBJ1-2,-
CARTVTRDTQYF,TGTGCCAGGACAGTAACAAGGGATACGCAGTATTTT,-,TRBV2,TRBJ2-3,-
CASSLPLGGQGRGLYEQYF,TGCGCCAGCAGCTTGCCTCTTGGGGGACAGGGTAGAGGGCTCTACGAGCAGTACTTC,TRBD1,TRBV5-1,TRBJ2-7,few
CSARDPGAPKNIQYF,TGCAGTGCTAGAGACCCTGGCGCACCCAAAAACATTCAGTACTTC,-,TRBV20-1,TRBJ2-4,-
CATSEFAGGLETQYF,TGTGCCACCAGTGAATTCGCGGGGGGGCTAGAGACCCAGTACTTC,TRBD2,TRBV24-1,TRBJ2-5,-
CASSGSGTEYEQYF,TGTGCCAGCAGTGGCTCCGGGACAGAATACGAGCAGTACTTC,TRBD1,TRBV12-3/TRBV12-4,TRBJ2-7,-
CASSPTSSVDEQYF,TGTGCCAGCAGCCCAACTAGTTCGGTGGACGAGCAGTACTTC,-,TRBV5-6,TRBJ2-7,-
CASSVALAGASTDTQYF,TGTGCCAGCAGCGTAGCGCTAGCGGGGGCTAGCACAGATACGCAGTATTTT,TRBD2,TRBV9,TRBJ2-3,few
CSVVSGSTNTGELFF,TGCAGCGTTGTCTCCGGGAGTACGAACACCGGGGAGCTGTTTTTT,-,TRBV29-1,TRBJ2-2,-
CASSRGGQMNTEAFF,TGTGCCAGCTCGCGTGGTGGGCAGATGAACACTGAAGCTTTCTTT,-,TRBV18,TRBJ1-1,-
CATSKDPGETQYF,TGTGCCACCAGTAAAGACCCCGGGGAGACCCAGTACTTC,-,TRBV24-1,TRBJ2-5,few
CASSLSWTENYGYTF,TGTGCCAGCAGTCTCTCCTGGACAGAAAACTATGGCTACACCTTC,-,TRBV12-3/TRBV12-4,TRBJ1-2,-
CASSLEGRRQGTFF,TGCGCCAGCAGCCTGGAGGGGCGTAGACAGGGGACTTTCTTT,TRBD1,TRBV5-1,TRBJ1-1,-
CASSLPRTSGNNEQFF,TGCGCCAGCAGCTTACCCCGGACTAGCGGTAACAATGAGCAGTTCTTC,TRBD2,TRBV5-1,TRBJ2-1,few
CASSLTHTQYF,TGTGCCAGCAGCTTGACTCATACGCAGTATTTT,-,TRBV7-3,TRBJ2-3,few
CASSFRTGPLGATNEKLFF,TGTGCCAGTTCGTTCCGGACAGGGCCGTTGGGGGCAACTAATGAAAAACTGTTTTTT,TRBD1,TRBV6-1,TRBJ1-4,-
CASRPGGSVDTQYF,TGTGCCAGCAGGCCAGGGGGCTCTGTAGATACGCAGTATTTT,TRBD1,TRBV7-2,TRBJ2-3,-
CASSFAGTENEKLFF,TGTGCCAGCAGTTTCGCCGGGACAGAAAATGAAAAACTGTTTTTT,TRBD1,TRBV6-5,TRBJ1-4,few
CASSPRTGVEGTDTQYF,TGTGCCAGTAGCCCCCGGACCGGAGTCGAAGGCACAGATACGCAGTATTTT,-,TRBV19,TRBJ2-3,-
CASSLRDRGWANTEAFF,TGCGCCAGCAGCTTGAGGGACAGGGGTTGGGCCAACACTGAAGCTTTCTTT,TRBD1,TRBV5-1,TRBJ1-1,few